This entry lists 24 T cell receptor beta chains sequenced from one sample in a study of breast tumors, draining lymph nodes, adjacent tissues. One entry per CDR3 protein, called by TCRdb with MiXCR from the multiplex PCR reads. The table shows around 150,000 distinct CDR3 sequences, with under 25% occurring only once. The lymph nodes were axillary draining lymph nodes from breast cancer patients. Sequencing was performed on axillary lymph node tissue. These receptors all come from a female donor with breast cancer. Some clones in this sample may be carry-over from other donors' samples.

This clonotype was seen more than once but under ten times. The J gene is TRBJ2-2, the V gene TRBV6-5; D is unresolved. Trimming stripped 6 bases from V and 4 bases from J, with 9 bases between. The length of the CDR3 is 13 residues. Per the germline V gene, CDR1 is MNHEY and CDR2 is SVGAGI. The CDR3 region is CASSPTPTGELFF. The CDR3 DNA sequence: TGTGCCAGCAGCCCGACCCCCACCGGGGAGCTGTTTTTT.

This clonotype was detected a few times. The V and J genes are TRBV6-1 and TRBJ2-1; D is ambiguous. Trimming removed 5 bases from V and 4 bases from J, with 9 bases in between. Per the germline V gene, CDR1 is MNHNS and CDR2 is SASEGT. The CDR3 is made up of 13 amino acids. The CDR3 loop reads CASSLNGYNEQFF. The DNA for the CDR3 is TGTGCCAGCAGTCTGAACGGGTACAATGAGCAGTTCTTC.

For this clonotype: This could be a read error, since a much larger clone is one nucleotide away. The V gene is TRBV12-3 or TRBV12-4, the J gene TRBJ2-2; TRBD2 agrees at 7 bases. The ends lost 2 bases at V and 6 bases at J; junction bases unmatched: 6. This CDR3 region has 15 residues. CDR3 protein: CASSLRTGRPGELFF. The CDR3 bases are TGTGCCAGCAGTTTAAGGACCGGGAGGCCCGGGGAGCTGTTTTTT.

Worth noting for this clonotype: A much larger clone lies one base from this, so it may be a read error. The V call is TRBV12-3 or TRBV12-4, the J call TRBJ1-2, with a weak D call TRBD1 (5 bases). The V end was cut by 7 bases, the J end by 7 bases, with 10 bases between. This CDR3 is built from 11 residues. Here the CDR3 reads CASKQGAGYTF. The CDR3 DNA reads TGTGCCAGCAAGCAGGGCGCTGGCTACACCTTC.

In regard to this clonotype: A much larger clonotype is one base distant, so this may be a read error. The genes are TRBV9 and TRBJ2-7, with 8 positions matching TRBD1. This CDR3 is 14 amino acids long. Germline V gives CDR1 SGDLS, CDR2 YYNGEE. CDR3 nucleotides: TGTGCCAGCCCGCGCCAGGGGGCTGGCTACGAGCGGTACTTC. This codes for CASPRQGAGYERYF.

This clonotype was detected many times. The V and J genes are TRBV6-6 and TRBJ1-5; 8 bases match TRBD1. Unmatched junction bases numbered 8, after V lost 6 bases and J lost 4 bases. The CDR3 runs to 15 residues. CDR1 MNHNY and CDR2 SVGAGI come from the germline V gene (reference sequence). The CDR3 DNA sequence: TGTGCCAGCAGACCCGGACAGGGAGGTAATCAGCCCCAGCATTTT. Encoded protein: CASRPGQGGNQPQHF.

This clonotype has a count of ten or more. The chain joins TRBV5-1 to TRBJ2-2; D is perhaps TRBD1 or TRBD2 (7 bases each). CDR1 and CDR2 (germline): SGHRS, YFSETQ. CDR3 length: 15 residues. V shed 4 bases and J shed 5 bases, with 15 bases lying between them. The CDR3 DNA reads TGCGCCAGCAGCAGGGAGGGGGCAGTGACCGGGGAGCTGTTTTTT. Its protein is CASSREGAVTGELFF.

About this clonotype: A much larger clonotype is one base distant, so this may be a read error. The CDR3 coding sequence is TGTGCCACCAGTTCAGCGGGAGTGGAGACCCAGTACTTC. Amino acids: CATSSAGVETQYF. The rearrangement joins TRBV10-3 to TRBJ2-5, with 8 bases that match TRBD2. Germline V gives CDR1 ENHRY, CDR2 SYGVKD. The CDR3 has 13 residues.

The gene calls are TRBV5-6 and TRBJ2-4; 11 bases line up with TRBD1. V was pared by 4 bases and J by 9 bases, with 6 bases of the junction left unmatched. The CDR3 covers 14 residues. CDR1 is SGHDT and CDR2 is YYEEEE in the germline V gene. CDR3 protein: CASSPAGQGGIQYF. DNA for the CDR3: TGTGCCAGCAGCCCGGCGGGACAGGGGGGCATTCAGTACTTC.

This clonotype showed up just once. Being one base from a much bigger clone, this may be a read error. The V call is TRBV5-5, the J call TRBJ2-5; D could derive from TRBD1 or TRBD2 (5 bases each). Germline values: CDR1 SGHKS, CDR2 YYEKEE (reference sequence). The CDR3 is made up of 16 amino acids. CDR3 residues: CASSSTGASLQETQYF. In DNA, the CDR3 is TGCGCCAGCAGCTCTACCGGGGCTAGTCTCCAAGAGACCCAGTACTTC.

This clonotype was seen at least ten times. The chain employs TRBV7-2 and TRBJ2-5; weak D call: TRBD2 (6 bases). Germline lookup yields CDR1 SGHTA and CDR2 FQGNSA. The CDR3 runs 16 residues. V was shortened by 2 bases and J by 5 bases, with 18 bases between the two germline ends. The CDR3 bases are TGTGCCAGCAGCTTAAGGACTAATCTTGGAATGGAGACCCAGTACTTC. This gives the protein CASSLRTNLGMETQYF.

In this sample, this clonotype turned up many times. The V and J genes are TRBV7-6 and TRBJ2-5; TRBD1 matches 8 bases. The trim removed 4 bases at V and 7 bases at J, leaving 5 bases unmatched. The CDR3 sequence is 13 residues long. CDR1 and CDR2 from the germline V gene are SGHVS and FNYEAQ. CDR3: CASSSQGEATQYF. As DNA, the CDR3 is TGTGCCAGCAGCTCACAGGGGGAAGCGACCCAGTACTTC.

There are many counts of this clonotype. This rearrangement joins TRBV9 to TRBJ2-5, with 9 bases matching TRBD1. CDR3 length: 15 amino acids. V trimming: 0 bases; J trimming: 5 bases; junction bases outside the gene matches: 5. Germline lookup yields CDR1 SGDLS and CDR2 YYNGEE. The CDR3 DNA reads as TGTGCCAGCAGCGTAGGGGACAGGGATAGCGAGACCCAGTACTTC. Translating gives CASSVGDRDSETQYF. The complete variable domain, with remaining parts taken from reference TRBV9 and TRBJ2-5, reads DSGVTQTPKHLITATGQRVTLRCSPRSGDLSVYWYQQSLDQGLQFLIQYYNGEERAKGNILERFSAQQFPDLHSELNLSSLELGDSALYFCASSVGDRDSETQYFGPGTRLLVL.

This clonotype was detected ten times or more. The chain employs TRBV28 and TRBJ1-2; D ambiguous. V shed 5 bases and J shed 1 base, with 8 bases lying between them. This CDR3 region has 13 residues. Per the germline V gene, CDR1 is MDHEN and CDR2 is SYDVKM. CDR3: CASSRNSNYGYTF. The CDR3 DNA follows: TGTGCCAGCAGTAGAAACAGTAACTATGGCTACACCTTC.

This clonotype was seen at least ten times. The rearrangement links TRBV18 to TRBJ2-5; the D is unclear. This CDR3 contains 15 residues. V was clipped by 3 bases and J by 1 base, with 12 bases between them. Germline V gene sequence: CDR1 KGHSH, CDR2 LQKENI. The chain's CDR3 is CASSPRLGSQETQYF. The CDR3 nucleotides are TGTGCCAGCTCACCTCGACTGGGATCCCAAGAGACCCAGTACTTC.

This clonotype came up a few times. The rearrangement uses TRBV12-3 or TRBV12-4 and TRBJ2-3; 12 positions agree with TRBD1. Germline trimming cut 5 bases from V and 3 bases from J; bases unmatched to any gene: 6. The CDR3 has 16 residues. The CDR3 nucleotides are TGTGCCAGCAGTCCGGGGGACAGGGGGCGGACAGATACGCAGTATTTT. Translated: CASSPGDRGRTDTQYF.

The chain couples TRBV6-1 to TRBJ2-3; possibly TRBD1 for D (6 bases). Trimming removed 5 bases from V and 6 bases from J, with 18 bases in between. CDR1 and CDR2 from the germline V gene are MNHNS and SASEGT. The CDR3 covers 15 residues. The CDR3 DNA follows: TGTGCCAGCAGTCAGGGGAGCCGAAAGATTGATACGCAGTATTTT. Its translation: CASSQGSRKIDTQYF.

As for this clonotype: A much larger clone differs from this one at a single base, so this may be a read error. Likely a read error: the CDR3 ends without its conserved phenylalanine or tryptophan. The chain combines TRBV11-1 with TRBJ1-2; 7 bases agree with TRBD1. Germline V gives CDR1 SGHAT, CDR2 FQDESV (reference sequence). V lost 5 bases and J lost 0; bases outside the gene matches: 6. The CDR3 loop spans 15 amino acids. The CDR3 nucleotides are TGTGCCAGCAGCAGGGGGACAGCCGCTAACTATGGCTACACCTCC. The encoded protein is CASSRGTAANYGYTS.

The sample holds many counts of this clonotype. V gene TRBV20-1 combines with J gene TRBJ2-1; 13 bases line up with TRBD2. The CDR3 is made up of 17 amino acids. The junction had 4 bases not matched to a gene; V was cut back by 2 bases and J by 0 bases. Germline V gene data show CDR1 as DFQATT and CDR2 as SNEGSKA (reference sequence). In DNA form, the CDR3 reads TGCAGTGCTAGAAAGACTAGCGGGAGGAGCTCCTACAATGAGCAGTTCTTC. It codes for CSARKTSGRSSYNEQFF.

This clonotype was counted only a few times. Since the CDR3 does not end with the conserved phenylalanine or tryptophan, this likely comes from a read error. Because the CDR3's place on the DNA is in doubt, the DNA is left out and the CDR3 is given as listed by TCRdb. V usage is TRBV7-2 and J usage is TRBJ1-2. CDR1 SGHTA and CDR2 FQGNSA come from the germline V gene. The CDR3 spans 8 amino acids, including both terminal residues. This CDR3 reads CASSLEFL.

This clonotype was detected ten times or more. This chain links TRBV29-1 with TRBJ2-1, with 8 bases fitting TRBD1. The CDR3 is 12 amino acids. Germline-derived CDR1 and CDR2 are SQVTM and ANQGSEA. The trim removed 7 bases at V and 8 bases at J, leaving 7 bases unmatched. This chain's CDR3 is CSADRVTDEQFF. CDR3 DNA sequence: TGCAGCGCGGACAGGGTAACGGATGAGCAGTTCTTC.

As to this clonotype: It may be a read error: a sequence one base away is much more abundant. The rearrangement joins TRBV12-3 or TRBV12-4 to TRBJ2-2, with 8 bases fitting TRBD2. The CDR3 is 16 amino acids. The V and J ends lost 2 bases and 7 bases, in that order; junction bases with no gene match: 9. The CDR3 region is CASSLCEAGGRGELFF. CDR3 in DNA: TGTGCCAGCAGTTTATGTGAGGCGGGAGGACGCGGGGAGCTGTTTTTT.

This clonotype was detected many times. CDR3 region: CASSQVPPWEQYF. The CDR3 DNA reads TGTGCCAGCAGCCAAGTCCCCCCCTGGGAGCAGTACTTC. V usage is TRBV14 and J usage is TRBJ2-7; D call uncertain. Germline V gives CDR1 SGHDN, CDR2 FVKESK. CDR3 length: 13 residues. Trimming shortened V by 1 base and J by 7 bases, and 11 bases separated the two germline ends.

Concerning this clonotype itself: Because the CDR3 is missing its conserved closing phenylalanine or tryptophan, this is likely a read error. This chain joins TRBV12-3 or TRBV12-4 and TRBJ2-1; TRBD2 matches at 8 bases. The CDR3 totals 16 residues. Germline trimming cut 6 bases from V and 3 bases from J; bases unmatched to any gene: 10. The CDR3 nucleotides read TGTGCCAGCAGCCAACCCAGCGGGGGCGGCTACAATGAGCAGTTCCTC. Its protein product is CASSQPSGGGYNEQFL.